This T cell receptor (beta chain) was recorded in a study of blood T cell repertoires in COVID-19. Study-level information: COVID-19 samples from acute and convalescent phases originated in the United States, Italy and Spain. T cells, B-cell-depleted T cells, or PBMCs provided the cDNA or gDNA that served as material.

Per the original data handling: Quantification of nucleated cells was approximated via reference gene primer amplification. The data were produced by immunoSEQ multiplex PCR, yet TCRdb's version contains in-frame clones alone and is incomplete. V and J calls and clone size are those listed in that table; D and trimming were worked out from the DNA. The sample holds about 150,000 clones; roughly 80% are singletons and the top ten take 2.2%. This clone showed up just a few times. Germline V gene data show CDR1 as PRHDT and CDR2 as FYEKMQ (reference sequence). The CDR3 sequence is 13 residues long. V shed 5 bases and J shed 8 bases, with 15 bases lying between them.

The chain links TRBV13 to TRBJ1-2; D unclear. The source material was peripheral blood. The receptor was isolated from a man in his 70s with acute or convalescent COVID-19. As DNA, the CDR3 is TGTGCCAGCAGCCCAAGGGCGGGTGCGGGCTACACCTTC. Encoded protein: CASSPRAGAGYTF.